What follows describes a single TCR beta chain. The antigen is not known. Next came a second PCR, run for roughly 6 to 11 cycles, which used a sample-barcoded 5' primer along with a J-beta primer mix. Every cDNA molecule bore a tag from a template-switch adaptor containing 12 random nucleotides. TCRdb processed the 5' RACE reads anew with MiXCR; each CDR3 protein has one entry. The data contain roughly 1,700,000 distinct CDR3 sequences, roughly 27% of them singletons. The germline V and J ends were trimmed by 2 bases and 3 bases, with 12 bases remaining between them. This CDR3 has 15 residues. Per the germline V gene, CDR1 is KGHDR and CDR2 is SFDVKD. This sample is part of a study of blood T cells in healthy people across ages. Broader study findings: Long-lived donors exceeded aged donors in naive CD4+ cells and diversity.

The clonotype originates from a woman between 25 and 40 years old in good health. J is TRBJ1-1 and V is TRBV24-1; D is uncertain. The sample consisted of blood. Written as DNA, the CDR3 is TGTGCCACCAGTGATTCGGCAGGAGGGTACACTGAAGCTTTCTTT. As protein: CATSDSAGGYTEAFF.